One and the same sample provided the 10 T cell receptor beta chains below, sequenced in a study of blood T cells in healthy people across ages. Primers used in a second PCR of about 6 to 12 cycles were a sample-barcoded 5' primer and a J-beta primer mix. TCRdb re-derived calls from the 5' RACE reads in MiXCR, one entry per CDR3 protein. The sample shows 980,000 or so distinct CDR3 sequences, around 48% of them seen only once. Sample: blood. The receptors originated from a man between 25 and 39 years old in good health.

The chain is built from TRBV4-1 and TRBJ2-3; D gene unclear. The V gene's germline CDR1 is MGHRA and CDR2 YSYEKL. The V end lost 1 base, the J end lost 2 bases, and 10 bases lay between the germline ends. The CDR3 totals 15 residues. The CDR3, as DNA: TGCGCCAGCAGCCAAGTGGTGGCAACCACAGATACGCAGTATTTT. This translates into CASSQVVATTDTQYF.

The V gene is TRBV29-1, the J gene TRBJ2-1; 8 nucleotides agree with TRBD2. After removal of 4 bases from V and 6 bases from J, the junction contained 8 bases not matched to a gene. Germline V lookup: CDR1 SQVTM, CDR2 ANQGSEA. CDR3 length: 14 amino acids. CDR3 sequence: CSVGSGGGSNEQFF. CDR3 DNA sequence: TGCAGCGTTGGATCGGGGGGGGGAAGCAATGAGCAGTTCTTC.

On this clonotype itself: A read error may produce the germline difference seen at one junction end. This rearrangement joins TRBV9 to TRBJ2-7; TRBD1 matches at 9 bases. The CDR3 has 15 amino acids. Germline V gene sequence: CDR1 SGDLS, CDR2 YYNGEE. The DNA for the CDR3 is TGTGTCAGCAGCGTACTGGGGACAGGGACCTACGAGCAGTACTTC. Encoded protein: CVSSVLGTGTYEQYF.

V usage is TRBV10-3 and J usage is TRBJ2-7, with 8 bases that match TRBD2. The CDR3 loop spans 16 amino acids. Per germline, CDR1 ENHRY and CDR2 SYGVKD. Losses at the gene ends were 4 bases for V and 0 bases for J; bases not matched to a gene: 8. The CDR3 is CAISVSTSGDSYEQYF. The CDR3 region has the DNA TGTGCCATCAGTGTTTCCACTAGCGGCGACTCCTACGAGCAGTACTTC.

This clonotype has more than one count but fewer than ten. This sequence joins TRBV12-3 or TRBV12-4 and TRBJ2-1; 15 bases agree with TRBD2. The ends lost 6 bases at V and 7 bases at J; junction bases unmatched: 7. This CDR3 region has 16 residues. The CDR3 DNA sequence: TGTGCCAGCAGCCTAGGGACTAGCGGGGGGCTAAATGAGCAGTTCTTC. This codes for CASSLGTSGGLNEQFF.

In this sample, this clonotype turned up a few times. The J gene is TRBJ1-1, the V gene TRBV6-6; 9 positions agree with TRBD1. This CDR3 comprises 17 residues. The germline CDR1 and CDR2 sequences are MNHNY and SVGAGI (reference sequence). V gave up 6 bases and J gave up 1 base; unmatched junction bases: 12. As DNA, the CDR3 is TGTGCCAGCAGGCGCCTACAGGGGGCTACGGGGAACACTGAAGCTTTCTTT. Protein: CASRRLQGATGNTEAFF.

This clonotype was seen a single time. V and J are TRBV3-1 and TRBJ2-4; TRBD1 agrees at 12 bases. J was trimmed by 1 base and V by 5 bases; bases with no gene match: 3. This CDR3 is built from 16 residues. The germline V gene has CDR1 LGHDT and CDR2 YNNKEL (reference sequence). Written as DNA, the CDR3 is TGTGCCAGCAGCTGGGGACAGGGGGCGGCCAAAAACATTCAGTACTTC. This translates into CASSWGQGAAKNIQYF.

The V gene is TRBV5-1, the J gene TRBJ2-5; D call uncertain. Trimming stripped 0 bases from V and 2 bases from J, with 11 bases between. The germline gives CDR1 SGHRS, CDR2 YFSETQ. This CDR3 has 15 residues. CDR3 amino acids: CASSLATANQETQYF. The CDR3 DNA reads TGCGCCAGCAGCTTGGCGACGGCTAATCAAGAGACCCAGTACTTC.

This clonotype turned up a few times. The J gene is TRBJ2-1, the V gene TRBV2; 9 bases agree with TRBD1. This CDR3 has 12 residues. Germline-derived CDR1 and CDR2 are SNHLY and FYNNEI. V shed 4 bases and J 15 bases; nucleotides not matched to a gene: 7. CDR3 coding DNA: TGTGCCAGCAGTGGGGACAGGGAGAGCAGGTTCTTC. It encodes CASSGDRESRFF.

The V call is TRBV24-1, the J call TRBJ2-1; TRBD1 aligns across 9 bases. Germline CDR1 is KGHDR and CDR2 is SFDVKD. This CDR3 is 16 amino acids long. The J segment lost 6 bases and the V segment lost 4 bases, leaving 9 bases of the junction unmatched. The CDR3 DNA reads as TGTGCCACCAGTGAGACCGGGACAGGGATAGGCAATGAGCAGTTCTTC. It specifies CATSETGTGIGNEQFF.